The sequence of this T cell receptor (beta chain) was determined in a study of technical replicates of blood from a few donors. The CDR3 sequence is 14 residues long. Germline CDR1 and CDR2: MGHRA and YSYEKL. Losses at the gene ends were 0 bases for V and 7 bases for J; bases not matched to a gene: 3. TCRdb keeps only in-frame clones here, not all; method: immunoSEQ multiplex PCR. The data show about 87,000 clones, 95% seen once. This TCR derives from a human donor in good health. Sequences were obtained from T cells isolated from PBMCs. The rearrangement joins TRBV4-1 to TRBJ2-1; 7 bases are shared with TRBD2. CDR3 in DNA: TGCGCCAGCAGCCAAGATGGCGGGAGAAATGAGCAGTTCTTC. It specifies CASSQDGGRNEQFF.